Below, one T cell receptor beta chain is given with its context. This receptor's antigen is unknown. No much larger clone is present one base from it, and per-base qualities are unavailable. Between the V and J ends, shortened by 6 bases and 1 base respectively, the junction contains 16 bases. Reading from cysteine to phenylalanine, the CDR3 counts 16 amino acids. Of all the DNA, just the CDR3 is kept, 48 bases in frame from base 1. CDR1 KGHSH and CDR2 LQKENI are derived from the germline V gene. The immunoSEQ Assay, a bias-controlled multiplex PCR, was used to amplify TCRbeta CDR3 regions from genomic DNA. Per the source publication's procedure: The number of nucleated cells in each sample was estimated from the amplification of reference gene primers within the assay. To quantify the absolute abundance of each unique TCRbeta CDR3 rearrangement, sequence reads were collapsed and filtered. For each sample, productive Simpson clonality was calculated by taking the square root of Simpson's diversity index across productive rearrangements. TCRdb provides this immuneACCESS table in a form limited to in-frame rearrangements. Some clones are lacking; in checked studies, under half of them reflect an unresolved V gene, and why the rest are absent is not known. Clone size and V and J calls were adopted from that table, with D and trimming inferred from the DNA. This sample holds about 110,000 clones; roughly 83% were observed only once. The top ten clones comprise about 20% of the sample.

The collaborating institutions used their own protocols to collect whole blood in K2EDTA tubes. For TCRbeta analysis, collaborators shipped samples in one of three forms: frozen whole blood, isolated PBMCs, or DNA extracted from either of those sample types. This sample stems from a study of blood T cell repertoires in COVID-19 (dated by TCRdb to 2020 to 2022). Looking at the study overall: Collaborator samples came from the United States, Italy and Spain and covered acute and convalescent phases of COVID-19. The material from the prospective study consisted of cDNA or gDNA derived from T cells, B-cell-depleted T cells, or PBMCs. Subjects who had been exposed to COVID-19, were actively infected with it, or had recovered from it provided the deeply sampled blood TCRbeta repertoires that made up the dataset. A freely available public database, intended as a resource for researchers studying the immune response to SARS-CoV-2, is where the repertoires were released. The samples were drawn from the first 160 participants of the ongoing ImmuneRACE study and from 1,254 subjects provided by 6 global collaborators. Nearly every sample came with metadata listing a de-identified subject ID, COVID-19 status, age in years and sex. Where available, HLA class I and class II types were obtained from metadata supplied by the sample provider rather than from assay-based typing. On the study overall, not on this receptor specifically: The quantity of clinical and demographic metadata differed by source and by participant and was supplied without curation.

The V gene is TRBV18 and the J gene is TRBJ1-5; no D segment can be confidently identified. Input material: peripheral blood. This TCR was sampled from a woman aged 55-69 years with acute or convalescent COVID-19. The DNA sequence is given as TGTGCCAGCTCCGCGGGAGGCAGGAGGAGCAATCAGCCCCAGCATTTT. It encodes CASSAGGRRSNQPQHF.